Listed here are 17 T cell receptor beta chains from one sample, sequenced in a study of T-cell reconstitution after alpha-beta-depleted transplantation in children. Preparing the TCRbeta library involved the use of unique molecular identifiers. TCRdb reanalysed the PCR reads using MiXCR and keeps one entry per CDR3 protein. The data hold some 300,000 distinct CDR3 sequences, with 10% observed a single time. Sequenced here: PBMCs from the stem cell graft donor, sampled from the stem cell graft. The receptors come from a human donor who donated a stem cell graft to a child with acute lymphoblastic leukemia.

This clonotype appeared a few times. V and J are TRBV5-1 and TRBJ1-2; 8 bases align to TRBD1. Per germline, CDR1 SGHRS and CDR2 YFSETQ. The CDR3 sequence is 16 residues long. V lost 0 bases to trimming and J lost 7 bases; unmatched junction nucleotides: 11. The chain's CDR3 is CASSLEGGQGAAGYTF. DNA of the CDR3: TGCGCCAGCAGCTTGGAAGGTGGGCAGGGGGCAGCTGGCTACACCTTC.

J is TRBJ1-6 and V is TRBV7-2; the D gene is possibly TRBD1 (6 bases). The CDR3 consists of 16 residues. Trimming cost V 4 bases and J 2 bases, with 12 bases left between them. Per germline, CDR1 SGHTA and CDR2 FQGNSA. The CDR3 region is CASSSRRQAYNSPLHF. CDR3 DNA: TGTGCCAGCAGCTCCCGAAGACAGGCCTATAATTCACCCCTCCACTTT.

In its sample, this clonotype was seen a few times. The J gene is TRBJ2-7, the V gene TRBV7-9; TRBD1 might be the D (6 bases). Germline CDR1 SEHNR, CDR2 FQNEAQ (reference sequence). The CDR3 runs 11 residues. Trimming pared 6 bases from V and 5 bases from J, leaving 8 bases between. The CDR3 nucleotides read TGTGCCAGCAGTACAGGGAACGAGCAGTACTTC. Its translation is CASSTGNEQYF.

This clonotype has a count of ten or more. This CDR3 reads CASSLTSGYNEQFF. CDR3 nucleotides: TGTGCCAGCAGCTTAACTAGCGGGTACAATGAGCAGTTCTTC. The chain employs TRBV7-9 and TRBJ2-1, with 9 bases matching TRBD2. J gave up 4 bases and V 2 bases, and 0 bases lay outside the gene matches. This CDR3 region has 14 residues. Germline-derived CDR1 and CDR2 are SEHNR and FQNEAQ (reference sequence). The variable domain in full, with the rest retrieved from reference TRBV7-9 and TRBJ2-1, is DTGVSQNPRHKITKRGQNVTFRCDPISEHNRLYWYRQTLGQGPEFLTYFQNEAQLEKSRLLSDRFSAERPKGSFSTLEIQRTEQGDSAMYLCASSLTSGYNEQFFGPGTRLTVL.

This clonotype has a handful of counts. The rearrangement links TRBV6-2 or TRBV6-3 to TRBJ2-7, with a possible D match to TRBD1 (6 bases). The germline V and J ends were trimmed by 2 bases and 4 bases, with 12 bases remaining between them. This CDR3 region has 14 residues. The germline V gene encodes CDR1 MNHEY and CDR2 SVGEGT. Here the CDR3 reads CASSYGQGFYEQYF. The CDR3 DNA follows: TGTGCCAGCAGTTACGGTCAGGGGTTTTACGAGCAGTACTTC.

This clonotype was found many times. The chain uses TRBV5-1 and TRBJ2-7, with TRBD2 matching 11 bases. Trimming at V came to 3 bases and at J to 10 bases, leaving 9 bases not matched to a gene. CDR1 is SGHRS and CDR2 is YFSETQ in the germline V gene. The CDR3 loop spans 14 amino acids. In DNA form, the CDR3 reads TGCGCCAGCAGCTCGGGGACTAGCGGTCCGGGACAGTACTTC. Its protein is CASSSGTSGPGQYF.

This clonotype was detected a few times. The rearrangement joins TRBV29-1 to TRBJ2-2, with 13 positions matching TRBD2. Germline V gene data show CDR1 as SQVTM and CDR2 as ANQGSEA. The CDR3 spans 14 residues. V was clipped by 6 bases and J by 6 bases; unmatched bases: 4. The CDR3 DNA follows: TGCAGCGTAACTACTAGCGGGAGGGCCGGGGAGCTGTTTTTT. Its protein product is CSVTTSGRAGELFF.

This clonotype was seen a few times. The chain links TRBV5-5 to TRBJ2-3; TRBD1 might be the D (6 bases). CDR1 SGHKS and CDR2 YYEKEE come from the germline V gene (reference sequence). Deletions cut 2 bases from V and 1 base from J, with 11 bases between. This CDR3 is 15 amino acids long. CDR3 in DNA: TGTGCCAGCAGCTTACAGGGAGCGGGCACAGATACGCAGTATTTT. Protein product: CASSLQGAGTDTQYF.

This clonotype was seen a few times. The chain joins TRBV2 to TRBJ2-7; D tentatively reads TRBD1 or TRBD2 (5 bases each). Germline V gene sequence: CDR1 SNHLY, CDR2 FYNNEI. V shed 4 bases and J shed 7 bases, with 23 bases lying between them. The CDR3 sequence is 16 residues long. In nucleotides, the CDR3 is TGTGCCAGCAGTGGCAGGGCGTGGGGTAGCTCGGGGGAGCAGTACTTC. It yields the protein CASSGRAWGSSGEQYF.

A few counts support this clonotype. This chain uses TRBV4-1 with TRBJ2-1; TRBD2 matches 7 bases. The junction had 1 base not matched to a gene; V was cut back by 0 bases and J by 11 bases. There are 12 residues in the CDR3. Germline V gene sequence: CDR1 MGHRA, CDR2 YSYEKL. This CDR3 is CASSQEAGKQFF. The DNA of the CDR3 is TGCGCCAGCAGCCAAGAAGCGGGAAAGCAGTTCTTC.

This clonotype was counted at least ten times. The chain employs TRBV29-1 and TRBJ2-7; possible D gene TRBD1, 6 bases. V dropped 7 bases and J dropped 4 bases, with 26 bases sitting between them. The CDR3 is 16 amino acids. Per germline, CDR1 SQVTM and CDR2 ANQGSEA. As DNA, the CDR3 is TGCAGCGCAAAACTGACGGTCCGGGACACCCTATACGAGCAGTACTTC. Its translation: CSAKLTVRDTLYEQYF.

Only a few counts were recorded for this clonotype. The genes are TRBV7-2 and TRBJ2-1; a weak D match, TRBD2 (5 bases). The V end lost 0 bases, the J end lost 8 bases, and 11 bases lay between the germline ends. In germline, CDR1 is SGHTA, CDR2 FQGNSA. The CDR3 sequence is 14 residues long. The CDR3 spells CASSLAFLADEQFF. CDR3 coding DNA: TGTGCCAGCAGCTTAGCGTTTCTAGCCGATGAGCAGTTCTTC.

This clonotype occurred many times. The V and J genes are TRBV27 and TRBJ2-7, with 8 bases that match TRBD2. CDR1 MNHEY and CDR2 SMNVEV come from the germline V gene (reference sequence). The J segment lost 2 bases and the V segment lost 7 bases, leaving 7 bases of the junction unmatched. The CDR3 runs to 14 residues. The CDR3 bases are TGTGCCAGCAACCTACTAGCGGCACCCTACGAGCAGTACTTC. Residues: CASNLLAAPYEQYF.

The table lists this clonotype with a few counts. The chain joins TRBV7-2 to TRBJ2-3; D not resolved. V lost 1 base to trimming and J lost 7 bases, with 12 bases between them. The CDR3 length is 14 residues. Germline V gene sequence: CDR1 SGHTA, CDR2 FQGNSA. The CDR3 DNA sequence: TGTGCCAGCAGCTTAGAGCTCCAGCGAAATACGCAGTATTTT. Translating it yields CASSLELQRNTQYF. Full variable domain (remainder filled in from reference TRBV7-2 and TRBJ2-3): GAGVSQSPSNKVTEKGKDVELRCDPISGHTALYWYRQSLGQGLEFLIYFQGNSAPDKSGLPSDRFSAERTGGSVSTLTIQRTQQEDSAVYLCASSLELQRNTQYFGPGTRLTVL.

The chain recombines TRBV7-8 with TRBJ2-1; D unresolved. There are 16 residues in the CDR3. With 5 bases removed from V and 5 bases from J, the gap between germline ends came to 19 bases. Germline V CDR1 and CDR2: SGHVS, FQNEAQ. CDR3 bases: TGTGCCAGCAGCATCCAGGCCTTAGCTAACAACAATGAGCAGTTCTTC. As protein: CASSIQALANNNEQFF.

Ten or more counts support this clonotype. The chain joins TRBV20-1 to TRBJ1-5; possibly TRBD1 for D (5 bases). V was pared by 3 bases and J by 5 bases, with 20 bases between. Germline assignment: CDR1 DFQATT and CDR2 SNEGSKA (reference sequence). This CDR3 is 16 amino acids long. The CDR3 sequence is CSARDGMQGIDQPQHF. DNA for the CDR3: TGCAGTGCTAGGGATGGGATGCAGGGCATCGATCAGCCCCAGCATTTT.

This clonotype turned up a few times. CDR3 loop: CASSSLFGGAAETQYF. The CDR3 bases are TGCGCCAGCAGCTCGCTATTCGGGGGCGCCGCCGAGACCCAGTACTTC. V is TRBV5-1 and J is TRBJ2-5; the D call may be TRBD1 or TRBD2 (6 bases each). The CDR3 covers 16 residues. Trimming stripped 3 bases from V and 5 bases from J, with 20 bases between. CDR1 is SGHRS, CDR2 YFSETQ, per germline.